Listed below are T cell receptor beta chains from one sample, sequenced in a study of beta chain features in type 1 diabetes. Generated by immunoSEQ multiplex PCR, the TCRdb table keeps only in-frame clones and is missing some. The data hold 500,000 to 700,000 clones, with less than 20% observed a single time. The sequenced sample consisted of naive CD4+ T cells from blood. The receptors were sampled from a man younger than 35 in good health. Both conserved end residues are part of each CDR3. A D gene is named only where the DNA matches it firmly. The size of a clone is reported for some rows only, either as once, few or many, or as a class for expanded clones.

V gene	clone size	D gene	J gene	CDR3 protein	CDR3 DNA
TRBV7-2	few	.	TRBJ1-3	CASSLRSSGNTIYF	TGTGCCAGCAGCCTGAGGTCCTCTGGAAACACCATATATTTT
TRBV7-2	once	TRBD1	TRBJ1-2	CASSSGTGRGYTF	TGTGCCAGCAGCTCGGGGACAGGCCGTGGCTACACCTTC
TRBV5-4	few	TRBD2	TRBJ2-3	CASSWGTSGGTDTQYF	TGTGCCAGCAGCTGGGGGACTAGCGGGGGCACAGATACGCAGTATTTT
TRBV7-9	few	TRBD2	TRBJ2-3	CASSHRLAGAWDTQYF	TGTGCCAGCAGCCATCGGCTAGCGGGGGCATGGGATACGCAGTATTTT
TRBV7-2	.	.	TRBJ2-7	CAVGRSSYEQYF	TGTGCTGTAGGGCGGAGCTCCTACGAGCAGTACTTC
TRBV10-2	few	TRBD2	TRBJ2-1	CARPTSGRAWEQFF	TGCGCCAGACCGACTAGCGGGAGGGCCTGGGAGCAGTTCTTC
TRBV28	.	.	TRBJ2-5	CASRARGPKYF	TGTGCCAGCAGGGCGCGGGGGCCCAAGTACTTC
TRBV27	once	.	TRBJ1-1	CASRGIKTAFF	TGTGCCAGCAGGGGAATCAAGACAGCTTTCTTT
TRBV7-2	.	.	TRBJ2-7	CASSSDRFYEQYF	TGTGCCAGCAGCTCCGACAGGTTCTACGAGCAGTACTTC
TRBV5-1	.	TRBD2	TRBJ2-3	CASRLWTSGSADTQYF	TGCGCCAGCAGGCTCTGGACTAGCGGGAGCGCAGATACGCAGTATTTT
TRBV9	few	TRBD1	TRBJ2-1	CASSGWDRINNEQFF	TGTGCCAGCAGCGGCTGGGACAGGATCAACAATGAGCAGTTCTTC
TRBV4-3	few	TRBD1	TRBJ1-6	CASSQVPLGTGLNSPLHF	TGCGCCAGCAGCCAAGTTCCCCTAGGGACAGGGCTCAATTCACCCCTCCACTTT
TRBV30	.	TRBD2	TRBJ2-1	CAWSGGGEQFF	TGTGCCTGGAGTGGGGGGGGTGAGCAGTTCTTC
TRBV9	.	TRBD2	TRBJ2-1	CASSASSRTSSQFF	TGTGCCAGCAGCGCTTCCTCCCGGACTAGCTCGCAGTTCTTC
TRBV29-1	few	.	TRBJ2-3	CSVETGISTDTQYF	TGCAGCGTTGAAACAGGAATAAGCACAGATACGCAGTATTTT
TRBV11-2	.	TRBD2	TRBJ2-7	CASSVGLAAYEQYF	TGTGCCAGCAGCGTGGGACTAGCGGCCTACGAGCAGTACTTC
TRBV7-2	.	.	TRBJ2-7	CASSLNVLYEQYF	TGTGCCAGCAGCTTAAATGTTCTCTACGAGCAGTACTTC
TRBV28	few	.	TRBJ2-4	CASSLTGQAKNIQYF	TGTGCCAGCAGTTTAACTGGGCAGGCCAAAAACATTCAGTACTTC
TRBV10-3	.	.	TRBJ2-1	CAITDSPVNEQFF	TGTGCCATCACAGATTCCCCGGTCAATGAGCAGTTCTTC
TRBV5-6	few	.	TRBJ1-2	CASSLPPRDFGYTF	TGTGCCAGCAGCTTGCCTCCGCGGGACTTCGGCTACACCTTC
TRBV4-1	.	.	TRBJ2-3	CASSQGRTTDTQYF	TGCGCCAGCAGCCAAGGAAGAACCACAGATACGCAGTATTTT
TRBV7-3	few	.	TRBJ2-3	CASSFSTDTQYF	TGTGCCAGCAGTTTTAGCACAGATACGCAGTATTTT
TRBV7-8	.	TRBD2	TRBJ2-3	CASSFPPNLAADTQYF	TGTGCCAGCAGCTTCCCCCCGAACCTAGCGGCAGATACGCAGTATTTT
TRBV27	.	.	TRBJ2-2	CASSFGIGGRRTGELFF	TGTGCCAGCAGTTTTGGAATCGGTGGACGGCGCACCGGGGAGCTGTTTTTT
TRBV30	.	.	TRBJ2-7	CAWREIGPTTYEQYF	TGTGCCTGGAGGGAGATAGGGCCCACAACCTACGAGCAGTACTTC
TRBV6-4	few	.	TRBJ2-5	CASSFLHF	TGTGCCAGCAGTTTTCTCCACTTC
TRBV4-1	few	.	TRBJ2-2	CASSQVERGTGELFF	TGCGCCAGCAGCCAAGTTGAAAGGGGGACCGGGGAGCTGTTTTTT
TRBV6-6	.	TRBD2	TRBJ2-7	CASSGLALIEQYF	TGTGCCAGCAGCGGACTAGCACTGATCGAGCAGTACTTC
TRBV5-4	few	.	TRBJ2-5	CASSSGKHQETQYF	TGTGCCAGCAGCTCCGGAAAGCACCAAGAGACCCAGTACTTC
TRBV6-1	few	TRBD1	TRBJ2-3	CASSGAGTGFTDTQYF	TGTGCCAGCAGTGGGGCGGGGACAGGTTTCACAGATACGCAGTATTTT
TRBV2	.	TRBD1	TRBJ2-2	CASSPIPGQGYTGELFF	TGTGCCAGCAGTCCGATCCCGGGACAGGGATACACCGGGGAGCTGTTTTTT
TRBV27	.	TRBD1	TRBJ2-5	CASRGDRAYQETQYF	TGTGCCAGCAGAGGGGACAGGGCTTACCAAGAGACCCAGTACTTC
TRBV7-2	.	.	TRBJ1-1	CASTPPGHPNTEAFF	TGTGCCAGCACCCCTCCGGGACACCCGAACACTGAAGCTTTCTTT
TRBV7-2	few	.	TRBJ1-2	CASSLYGAGNYGYTF	TGTGCCAGCAGCTTATATGGGGCGGGGAACTATGGCTACACCTTC
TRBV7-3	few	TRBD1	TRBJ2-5	CASSPDRGWQETQYF	TGTGCCAGCAGCCCCGACAGGGGATGGCAAGAGACCCAGTACTTC
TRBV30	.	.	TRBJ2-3	CAWSLGGGPDTQYF	TGTGCCTGGTCTCTGGGGGGGGGCCCGGATACGCAGTATTTT
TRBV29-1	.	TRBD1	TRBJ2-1	CSVSTGTVGNEQFF	TGCAGCGTTTCTACCGGGACAGTGGGCAATGAGCAGTTCTTC
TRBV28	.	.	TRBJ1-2	CASSLAREDGYTF	TGTGCCAGCAGTTTAGCCAGGGAAGATGGCTACACCTTC
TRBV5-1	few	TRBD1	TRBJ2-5	CASSLGTGAETQYF	TGCGCCAGCAGCTTGGGGACAGGGGCAGAGACCCAGTACTTC
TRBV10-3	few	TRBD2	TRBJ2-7	CAISESASGTDYEQYF	TGTGCCATCAGTGAGTCTGCTAGCGGGACCGACTACGAGCAGTACTTC
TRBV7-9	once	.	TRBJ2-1	CASSLWGEVNNEQFF	TGTGCCAGCAGCCTTTGGGGAGAGGTTAACAATGAGCAGTTCTTC
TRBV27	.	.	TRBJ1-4	CASRRTGGREKLFF	TGTGCCAGCAGAAGGACTGGCGGGCGGGAAAAACTGTTTTTT
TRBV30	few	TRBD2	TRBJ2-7	CAVVAGAYEQYF	TGTGCCGTCGTAGCGGGGGCCTACGAGCAGTACTTC
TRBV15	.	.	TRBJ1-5	CATSGQAGASQHF	TGTGCCACCAGCGGCCAGGCGGGGGCATCCCAGCATTTT
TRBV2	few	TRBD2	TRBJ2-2	CASTGTSGANTGELFF	TGTGCCAGCACCGGGACTAGCGGAGCGAACACCGGGGAGCTGTTTTTT
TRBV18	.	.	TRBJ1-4	CASSPLSGWNEKLFF	TGTGCCAGCTCCCCGCTCTCAGGTTGGAATGAAAAACTGTTTTTT